This TCR beta chain was identified during a study of PD-1 blockade in classical Hodgkin lymphoma. About the study: Patients were given intravenous nivolumab, 3 mg/kg, every 2 weeks.

The CDR3 consists of 12 residues. Germline CDR1 and CDR2: MGHDK and SYGVNS. The V end was cut by 4 bases, the J end by 9 bases, with 7 bases between. Using immunoSEQ multiplex PCR, the repertoire was profiled, and TCRdb retains in-frame clones only, with some absent. Among approximately 89,000 clones listed, approximately 83% were seen once. This sample's time point: cycle 4 day 1 (C4D1), after around six weeks of nivolumab. All trial patients relapsed after autologous stem cell transplantation. The rearrangement joins TRBV25-1 to TRBJ1-6; D is uncertain. The sequencing here drew on peripheral blood mononuclear cells (PBMCs), taken before the fourth cycle of nivolumab. This TCR derives from a human donor with classical Hodgkin lymphoma. The CDR3 nucleotides are TGTGCCAGCAGTGTTAGCGGTTCACCCCTCCACTTT. Its protein product is CASSVSGSPLHF. The full variable domain, completed using reference TRBV25-1 and TRBJ1-6, is EADIYQTPRYLVIGTGKKITLECSQTMGHDKMYWYQQDPGMELHLIHYSYGVNSTEKGDLSSESTVSRIRTEHFPLTLESARPSHTSQYLCASSVSGSPLHFGNGTRLTVT.